This T cell receptor beta chain was obtained from a study of blood T cell repertoires in COVID-19. Between the trimmed V and J ends, which lost 0 bases and 4 bases, there was a span of 11 bases. This CDR3 region has 16 residues. Adults between about 18 and 89 years of age took part from under 25 US areas. Methods used by the authors: Quantification of nucleated cells was approximated via reference gene primer amplification. Produced via immunoSEQ multiplex PCR; TCRdb's table is partial and in-frame only. The DNA was the basis for D and trimming; V, J and clone size are from that table. The sample includes 450,000 or so clones, about 90% of them seen just once.

Specimen: PBMCs or T cells enriched from blood (not recorded which). The rearrangement links TRBV5-3 to TRBJ1-6, with TRBD1 as a possible D gene (5 bases). TRBV5-3 is identified as an open reading frame with a role that is uncertain. The origin of this receptor is a man aged 18 to 35 who had recovered from COVID-19. In DNA, the CDR3 is TGTGCCAGAAGCTTGGCGGGGGGACGGTATAATTCACCCCTCCACTTT. Encoded protein: CARSLAGGRYNSPLHF.